These T cell receptor beta chains were read from a single sample in a study of identical twins. Each CDR3 protein gets one entry after TCRdb re-called the 5' RACE reads with MiXCR. The sample holds nearly 900,000 distinct CDR3 sequences, roughly an eighth seen once. The same sample was also studied in work on yellow fever vaccine responses in identical twins.

The sequenced sample consisted of PBMCs. Every receptor here comes from a woman between 18 and 29 years old in good health. The CDR3 runs from the conserved cysteine through the conserved F or W. The D gene is left open where the match is weak. Clone size is given for some rows only: seen once, a few or many times, or a class if the clone is expanded.

j_gene: TRBJ2-4
d_gene: NA
v_gene: TRBV24-1
abundance: many
len: 13
CDR3aa: CATSDFSENIQYF
CDR3nt: TGTGCCACCAGTGATTTTTCCGAAAACATTCAGTACTTC

j_gene: TRBJ2-3
d_gene: NA
v_gene: TRBV2
abundance: NA
len: 17
CDR3aa: CASTRKGQLTSTDTQYF
CDR3nt: TGTGCCAGCACTCGGAAGGGACAACTAACGTCTACAGATACGCAGTATTTT

j_gene: TRBJ2-1
d_gene: NA
v_gene: TRBV15
abundance: NA
len: 15
CDR3aa: CATSRGGGGLGEQFF
CDR3nt: TGTGCCACCAGCAGAGGGGGCGGGGGCCTGGGGGAGCAGTTCTTC

j_gene: TRBJ1-6
d_gene: NA
v_gene: TRBV7-2
abundance: many
len: 12
CDR3aa: CASSYSASPLHF
CDR3nt: TGTGCCAGCAGCTATAGCGCTTCACCCCTCCACTTT

j_gene: TRBJ2-1
d_gene: TRBD2
v_gene: TRBV9
abundance: few
len: 17
CDR3aa: CASSVVGGLAGYNEQFF
CDR3nt: TGTGCCAGCAGCGTAGTCGGGGGGCTAGCGGGCTACAATGAGCAGTTCTTC

j_gene: TRBJ2-7
d_gene: NA
v_gene: TRBV5-1
abundance: NA
len: 14
CDR3aa: CASSLTRHNYEQYF
CDR3nt: TGCGCCAGCAGCTTAACTCGGCACAACTACGAGCAGTACTTC

j_gene: TRBJ2-2
d_gene: NA
v_gene: TRBV12-3/TRBV12-4
abundance: many
len: 15
CDR3aa: CASSLSVQGTGELFF
CDR3nt: TGTGCCAGCAGTTTATCGGTCCAGGGGACCGGGGAGCTGTTTTTT

j_gene: TRBJ1-6
d_gene: NA
v_gene: TRBV11-2
abundance: NA
len: 16
CDR3aa: CASSLFGRAYNSPLHF
CDR3nt: TGTGCCAGCAGCTTGTTCGGCAGAGCTTATAATTCACCCCTCCACTTT

j_gene: TRBJ2-7
d_gene: NA
v_gene: TRBV5-1
abundance: NA
len: 17
CDR3aa: CASSFQTGLGGTYEQYF
CDR3nt: TGCGCCAGCAGCTTCCAGACAGGACTAGGGGGGACCTACGAGCAGTACTTC

j_gene: TRBJ2-1
d_gene: NA
v_gene: TRBV11-3
abundance: few
len: 14
CDR3aa: CASSLWGRGNEQFF
CDR3nt: TGTGCCAGCAGCTTATGGGGTCGGGGCAATGAGCAGTTCTTC

j_gene: TRBJ2-2
d_gene: NA
v_gene: TRBV4-2
abundance: many
len: 15
CDR3aa: CASSQDIGAWGELFF
CDR3nt: TGTGCCAGCAGCCAAGATATCGGAGCTTGGGGGGAGCTGTTTTTT

j_gene: TRBJ2-2
d_gene: TRBD2
v_gene: TRBV4-1
abundance: NA
len: 17
CDR3aa: CASSRSGTSGATGELFF
CDR3nt: TGCGCCAGCAGCCGTTCCGGGACTAGCGGGGCCACCGGGGAGCTGTTTTTT

j_gene: TRBJ2-1
d_gene: TRBD1
v_gene: TRBV6-1
abundance: NA
len: 15
CDR3aa: CASSHGDRGGNEQFF
CDR3nt: TGTGCCAGCAGCCACGGGGACAGGGGGGGTAATGAGCAGTTCTTC

j_gene: TRBJ2-1
d_gene: NA
v_gene: TRBV12-3/TRBV12-4
abundance: NA
len: 12
CDR3aa: CASSPLDHEQFF
CDR3nt: TGTGCCAGCAGTCCCTTAGATCATGAGCAGTTCTTC

j_gene: TRBJ2-2
d_gene: NA
v_gene: TRBV15
abundance: few
len: 14
CDR3aa: CATSRVRDTGELFF
CDR3nt: TGTGCCACCAGCAGAGTTCGGGACACCGGGGAGCTGTTTTTT

j_gene: TRBJ2-1
d_gene: NA
v_gene: TRBV29-1
abundance: many
len: 16
CDR3aa: CSVEAARPPRNNEQFF
CDR3nt: TGCAGCGTTGAAGCGGCACGCCCGCCCCGGAACAATGAGCAGTTCTTC

j_gene: TRBJ1-5
d_gene: NA
v_gene: TRBV12-3/TRBV12-4
abundance: NA
len: 14
CDR3aa: CASSFWGLNQPQHF
CDR3nt: TGTGCCAGCAGTTTTTGGGGCCTCAATCAGCCCCAGCATTTT

j_gene: TRBJ2-7
d_gene: NA
v_gene: TRBV4-1
abundance: NA
len: 14
CDR3aa: CASSQEGRGDEQYF
CDR3nt: TGCGCCAGCAGCCAAGAGGGGAGAGGAGACGAGCAGTACTTC

j_gene: TRBJ2-2
d_gene: TRBD2
v_gene: TRBV20-1
abundance: NA
len: 16
CDR3aa: CCARPGTSGIPGELFF
CDR3nt: TGCTGTGCTAGGCCAGGGACTAGCGGGATCCCCGGGGAGCTGTTTTTT

j_gene: TRBJ1-1
d_gene: NA
v_gene: TRBV20-1
abundance: many
len: 14
CDR3aa: CSATNRGLHAEAFF
CDR3nt: TGCAGTGCTACGAATAGGGGGTTACACGCTGAAGCTTTCTTT

j_gene: TRBJ1-4
d_gene: NA
v_gene: TRBV18
abundance: few
len: 19
CDR3aa: CASSPSGARYGSTNEKLFF
CDR3nt: TGTGCCAGCTCACCCAGCGGGGCCAGGTACGGCTCAACTAATGAAAAACTGTTTTTT

j_gene: TRBJ2-5
d_gene: NA
v_gene: TRBV7-7
abundance: NA
len: 15
CDR3aa: CASSMDRDTGETQYF
CDR3nt: TGTGCCAGCAGCATGGACAGAGATACAGGAGAGACCCAGTACTTC

j_gene: TRBJ2-7
d_gene: NA
v_gene: TRBV6-2/TRBV6-3
abundance: NA
len: 13
CDR3aa: CASSYSLGYEQYF
CDR3nt: TGTGCCAGCAGTTACTCACTAGGTTACGAGCAGTACTTC

j_gene: TRBJ2-4
d_gene: TRBD1
v_gene: TRBV3-1
abundance: NA
len: 16
CDR3aa: CASSPGPTGTKNIQYF
CDR3nt: TGTGCCAGCAGCCCAGGGCCGACAGGGACAAAAAACATTCAGTACTTC

j_gene: TRBJ2-5
d_gene: TRBD2
v_gene: TRBV11-2
abundance: NA
len: 15
CDR3aa: CASSQVAGGRETQYF
CDR3nt: TGTGCCAGCAGCCAAGTAGCCGGGGGGAGGGAGACCCAGTACTTC

j_gene: TRBJ2-2
d_gene: TRBD2
v_gene: TRBV20-1
abundance: few
len: 17
CDR3aa: CSARGSGGTTGTGELFF
CDR3nt: TGCAGTGCTAGAGGAAGCGGGGGGACCACGGGCACCGGGGAGCTGTTTTTT